The clone carrying this TCR beta chain has only one observation. As yet, its antigen is unknown. Only in-frame clones appear in the TCRdb table, and some are missing; sequencing was by immunoSEQ multiplex PCR. Of 2 million to 2.5 million clones in the sample, about 93% are singletons; the top ten hold more than 1.5%. Naive CD8 cells were CD45RO-negative, positively selected for CCR7, excluding terminally differentiated effector memory CD45RA+ cells. Donation came from healthy HIV-negative adults that had no recent acute infections or vaccinations. This specimen comes from a study of shared clonotypes between healthy human individuals. Study observations and caveats: Represented diversity, genetic and exposure-history alike, was limited by few donors.

The TCR originated in a man between 18 and 29 years old in good health. Some clones in this sample may be carry-over from other donors' samples. What was sequenced was naive CD8+ T cells from PBMCs.

In nucleotides, the CDR3 is TGCAGCGTGACCGGGCATGGCTACACCTTC. This gives the protein CSVTGHGYTF. This chain connects TRBV29-1 to TRBJ1-2; the D is unclear. V shed 6 bases and J shed 6 bases, with 8 bases lying between them. Germline-derived CDR1 and CDR2 are SQVTM and ANQGSEA. The CDR3 runs to 10 residues.